Presented here are 6 T cell receptor beta chains from one specimen sequenced in a study of cytomegalovirus exposure and HLA in healthy donors (dated by TCRdb to the late 2010s). The method was the immunoSEQ multiplex PCR assay. For the multiplex PCR, a mixture combining 60 forward primers for TCR Vbeta segments and 13 reverse primers for TCR Jbeta segments was used. TCRdb provides this immuneACCESS table in a form limited to in-frame rearrangements. Some clones are lacking; in checked studies, under half of them reflect an unresolved V gene, and why the rest are absent is not known. This sample holds some 74,000 clones; around 82% were observed only once. The ten biggest clones cover 0.85% to 1.3% of the sample. Material: PBMCs. Receptors originate from a male donor in good health and CMV-seronegative.

This clone was seen a few times. The chain carries TRBV7-2 and TRBJ2-5; possibly TRBD1 for D (6 bases). CDR1 is SGHTA, CDR2 FQGNSA, per germline. V was pared by 0 bases and J by 4 bases, with 12 bases between. The CDR3 is 15 residues long. The CDR3 coding sequence is TGTGCCAGCAGCTTAGCCCAGGGGCGCATAGAGACCCAGTACTTC. Amino acids: CASSLAQGRIETQYF.

V gene TRBV5-4 combines with J gene TRBJ2-2, with D possibly being TRBD1 (6 bases). Trimming pared 3 bases from V and 0 bases from J, leaving 12 bases between. This CDR3 comprises 16 residues. CDR1 and CDR2 (germline): SGHNT, YYREEE (reference sequence). The DNA for the CDR3 is TGTGCCAGCAGCTCCGTGGGACAAGCGAACACCGGGGAGCTGTTTTTT. Its protein is CASSSVGQANTGELFF.

This clone appeared a single time. Additional DNA sequences in this sample encode the identical CDR3. This chain connects TRBV5-1 to TRBJ1-1; D possibly corresponds to TRBD1 (5 bases). This CDR3 has 15 amino acids. Deletions cut 0 bases from V and 0 bases from J, with 9 bases between. Germline CDR1 reads SGHRS; CDR2 reads YFSETQ. CDR3 coding DNA: TGCGCCAGCAGCTTGGGACAGATAATGAACACTGAAGCTTTCTTT. Protein sequence: CASSLGQIMNTEAFF. Full variable domain (outside the CDR3, taken from reference TRBV5-1 and TRBJ1-1): KAGVTQTPRYLIKTRGQQVTLSCSPISGHRSVSWYQQTPGQGLQFLFEYFSETQRNKGNFPGRFSGRQFSNSRSEMNVSTLELGDSALYLCASSLGQIMNTEAFFGQGTRLTVV.

This clone was seen a handful of times. The chain has TRBV9 and TRBJ2-5, with a tentative D call TRBD2 (6 bases). Between the trimmed V and J ends, which lost 0 bases and 11 bases, there was a span of 20 bases. The CDR3 consists of 15 residues. CDR1 is SGDLS, CDR2 YYNGEE, per germline. The CDR3 reads CASSVVDELGGVQYF. CDR3 nucleotides: TGTGCCAGCAGCGTAGTAGATGAGTTGGGGGGAGTGCAGTACTTC.

The V gene is TRBV19, the J gene TRBJ1-2; 9 nucleotides line up with TRBD1. The germline CDR1 and CDR2 sequences are LNHDA and SQIVND (reference sequence). With V trimmed by 5 bases and J by 2 bases, 3 bases remained unmatched. The CDR3 sequence is 14 residues long. As DNA, the CDR3 is TGTGCCAGTAGTGGACAGGGGAGGAACTATGGCTACACCTTC. Translation gives CASSGQGRNYGYTF.

The chain is built from TRBV6-1 and TRBJ2-7; 8 bases are a match to TRBD1. This CDR3 region has 15 residues. The J segment lost 2 bases and the V segment lost 0 bases, leaving 3 bases of the junction unmatched. CDR1 is MNHNS, CDR2 SASEGT, per germline. Here the CDR3 DNA reads TGTGCCAGCAGTGAAGCACCGGGACAGGCCTACGAGCAGTACTTC. Translating it yields CASSEAPGQAYEQYF.